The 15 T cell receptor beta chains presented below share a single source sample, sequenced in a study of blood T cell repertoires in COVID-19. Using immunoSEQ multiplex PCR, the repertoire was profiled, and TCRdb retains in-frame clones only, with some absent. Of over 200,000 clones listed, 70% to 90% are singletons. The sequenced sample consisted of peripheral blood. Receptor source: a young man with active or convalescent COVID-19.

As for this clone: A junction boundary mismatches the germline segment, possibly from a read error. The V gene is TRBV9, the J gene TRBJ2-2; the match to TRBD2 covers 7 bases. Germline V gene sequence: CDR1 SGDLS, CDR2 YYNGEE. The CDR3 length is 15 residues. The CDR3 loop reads CASSPTGGNIGELFF. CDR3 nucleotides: TGTGCCAGCAGCCCAACGGGAGGTAACATCGGGGAGCTGTTTTTT.

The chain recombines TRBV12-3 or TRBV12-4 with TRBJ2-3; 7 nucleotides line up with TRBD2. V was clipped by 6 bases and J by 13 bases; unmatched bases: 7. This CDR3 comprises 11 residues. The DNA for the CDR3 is TGTGCCAGCAGCTCATCCGGGACTAAGTATTTT. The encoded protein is CASSSSGTKYF.

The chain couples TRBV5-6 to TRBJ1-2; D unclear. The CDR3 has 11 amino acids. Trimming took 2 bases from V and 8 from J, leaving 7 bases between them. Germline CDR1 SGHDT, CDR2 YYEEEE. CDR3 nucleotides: TGTGCCAGCAGCTTTACCGGGGGCTACACCTTC. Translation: CASSFTGGYTF.

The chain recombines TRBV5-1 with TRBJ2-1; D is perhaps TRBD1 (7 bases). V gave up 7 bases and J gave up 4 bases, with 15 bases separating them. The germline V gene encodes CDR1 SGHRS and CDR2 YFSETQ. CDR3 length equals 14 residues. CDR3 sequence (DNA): TGCGCCAGCGAAGGGGACAGCGGGTACAATGAGCAGTTCTTC. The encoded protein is CASEGDSGYNEQFF.

This CDR3 is CSVAGGEANTEAFF. The CDR3 DNA sequence: TGCAGCGTTGCAGGGGGCGAGGCGAACACTGAAGCTTTCTTT. The chain recombines TRBV29-1 with TRBJ1-1, with 8 bases aligning to TRBD1. The CDR3 totals 14 residues. Germline CDR1 is SQVTM and CDR2 is ANQGSEA. After removal of 4 bases from V and 1 base from J, the junction contained 5 bases not matched to a gene.

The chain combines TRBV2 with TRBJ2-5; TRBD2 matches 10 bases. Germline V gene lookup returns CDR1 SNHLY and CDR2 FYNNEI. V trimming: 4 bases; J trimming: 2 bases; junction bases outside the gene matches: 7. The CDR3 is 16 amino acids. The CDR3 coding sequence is TGTGCCAGCAGTGTAGGTGAGCGGGAGGGACAAGAGACCCAGTACTTC. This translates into CASSVGEREGQETQYF.

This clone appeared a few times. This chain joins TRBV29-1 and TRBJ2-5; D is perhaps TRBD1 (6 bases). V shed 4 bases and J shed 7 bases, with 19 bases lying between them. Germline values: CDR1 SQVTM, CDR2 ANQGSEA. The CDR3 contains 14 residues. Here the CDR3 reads CSVGLGHAEGTQYF. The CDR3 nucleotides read TGCAGCGTTGGATTGGGACACGCCGAGGGGACCCAGTACTTC.

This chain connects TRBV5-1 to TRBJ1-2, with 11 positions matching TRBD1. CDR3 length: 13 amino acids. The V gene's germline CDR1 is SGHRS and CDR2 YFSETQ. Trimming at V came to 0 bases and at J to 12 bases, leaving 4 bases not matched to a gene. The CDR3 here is CASSLAGDRGNTF. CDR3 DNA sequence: TGCGCCAGCAGCTTGGCCGGGGACAGGGGGAACACCTTC.

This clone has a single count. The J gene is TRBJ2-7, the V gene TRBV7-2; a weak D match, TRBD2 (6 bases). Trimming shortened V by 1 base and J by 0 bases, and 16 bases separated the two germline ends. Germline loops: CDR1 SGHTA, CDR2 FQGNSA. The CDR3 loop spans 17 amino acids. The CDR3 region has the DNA TGTGCCAGCAGCTTAGGAGTCGCGGGAAGCTTCTCCTACGAGCAGTACTTC. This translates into CASSLGVAGSFSYEQYF.

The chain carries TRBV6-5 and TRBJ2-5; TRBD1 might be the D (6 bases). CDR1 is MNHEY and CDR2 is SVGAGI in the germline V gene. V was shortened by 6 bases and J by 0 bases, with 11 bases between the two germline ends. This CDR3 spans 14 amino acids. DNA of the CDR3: TGTGCCAGCAGCCAAACAGGGTACCAAGAGACCCAGTACTTC. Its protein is CASSQTGYQETQYF.

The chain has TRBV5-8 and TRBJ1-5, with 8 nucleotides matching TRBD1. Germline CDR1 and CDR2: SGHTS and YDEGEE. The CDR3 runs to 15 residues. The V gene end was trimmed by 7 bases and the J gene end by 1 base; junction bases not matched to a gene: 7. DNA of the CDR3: TGTGCCAGCGGCTCAGGGGGCATGAGCAATCAGCCCCAGCATTTT. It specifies CASGSGGMSNQPQHF. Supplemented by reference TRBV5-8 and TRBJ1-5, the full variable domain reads EAGVTQSPTHLIKTRGQQATLRCSPISGHTSVYWYQQALGLGLQFLLWYDEGEERNRGNFPPRFSGRQFPNYSSELNVNALELEDSALYLCASGSGGMSNQPQHFGDGTRLSIL.

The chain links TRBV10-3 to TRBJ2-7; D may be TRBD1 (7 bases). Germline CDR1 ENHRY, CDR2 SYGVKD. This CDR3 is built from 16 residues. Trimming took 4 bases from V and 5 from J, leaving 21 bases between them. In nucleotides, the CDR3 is TGTGCCATCAGTGGTATTCCAGGGGGAGGCGGCGACGAGCAGTACTTC. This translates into CAISGIPGGGGDEQYF.

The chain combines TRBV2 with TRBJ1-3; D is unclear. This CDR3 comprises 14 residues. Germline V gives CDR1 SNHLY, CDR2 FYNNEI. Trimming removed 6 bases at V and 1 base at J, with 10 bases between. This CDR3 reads CASSDTRSGNTIYF. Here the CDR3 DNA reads TGTGCCAGCAGCGACACACGTTCTGGAAACACCATATATTTT.

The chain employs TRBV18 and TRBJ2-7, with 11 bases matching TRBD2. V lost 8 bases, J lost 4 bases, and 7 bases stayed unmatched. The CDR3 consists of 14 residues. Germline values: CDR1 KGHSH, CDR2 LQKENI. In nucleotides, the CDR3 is TGTGCCAGCCCAGGGACTAGCGGAGGTTACGAGCAGTACTTC. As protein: CASPGTSGGYEQYF. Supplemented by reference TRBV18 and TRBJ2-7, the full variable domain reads NAGVMQNPRHLVRRRGQEARLRCSPMKGHSHVYWYRQLPEEGLKFMVYLQKENIIDESGMPKERFSAEFPKEGPSILRIQQVVRGDSAAYFCASPGTSGGYEQYFGPGTRLTVT.

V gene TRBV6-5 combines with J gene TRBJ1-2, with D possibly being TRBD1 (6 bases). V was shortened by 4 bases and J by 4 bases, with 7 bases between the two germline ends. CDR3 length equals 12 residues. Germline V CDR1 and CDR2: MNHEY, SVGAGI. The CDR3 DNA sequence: TGTGCCAGCAGTTGGACAGCCTATGGCTACACCTTC. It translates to CASSWTAYGYTF.